This TCR beta chain was captured by sequencing in a study of identical twins. Germline V CDR1 and CDR2: ENHRY, SYGVKD. V lost 5 bases, J lost 3 bases, and 8 bases lay in between. The CDR3 contains 12 residues. In this sample, this clonotype turned up many times. cDNA carried unique molecular identifiers, and a universal primer site was added by template switching. TCRdb re-analysed the 5' RACE reads in MiXCR, keeping a single row per CDR3 protein. The sample records about 660,000 distinct CDR3 sequences, under 9% being singletons. These data also featured in a second study, about yellow fever vaccine responses in identical twins.

The source material was PBMCs. The rearrangement joins TRBV10-3 to TRBJ2-7; TRBD1 is a possible D gene (7 bases). The clonotype originates from a woman aged 18-35 years in good health. CDR3 amino acids: CAISQGGYEQYF. Written as DNA, the CDR3 is TGTGCCATCAGTCAGGGGGGCTACGAGCAGTACTTC.